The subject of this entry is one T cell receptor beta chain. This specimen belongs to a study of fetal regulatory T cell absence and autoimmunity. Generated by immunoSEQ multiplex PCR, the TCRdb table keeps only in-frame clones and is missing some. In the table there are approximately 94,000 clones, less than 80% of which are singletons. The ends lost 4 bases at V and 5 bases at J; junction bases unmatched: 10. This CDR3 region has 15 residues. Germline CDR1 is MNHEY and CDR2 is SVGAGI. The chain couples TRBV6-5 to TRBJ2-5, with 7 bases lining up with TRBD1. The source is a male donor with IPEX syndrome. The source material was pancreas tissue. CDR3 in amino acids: CASSSDRISMETQYF. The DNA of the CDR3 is TGTGCCAGCAGTTCGGACAGGATAAGTATGGAGACCCAGTACTTC.